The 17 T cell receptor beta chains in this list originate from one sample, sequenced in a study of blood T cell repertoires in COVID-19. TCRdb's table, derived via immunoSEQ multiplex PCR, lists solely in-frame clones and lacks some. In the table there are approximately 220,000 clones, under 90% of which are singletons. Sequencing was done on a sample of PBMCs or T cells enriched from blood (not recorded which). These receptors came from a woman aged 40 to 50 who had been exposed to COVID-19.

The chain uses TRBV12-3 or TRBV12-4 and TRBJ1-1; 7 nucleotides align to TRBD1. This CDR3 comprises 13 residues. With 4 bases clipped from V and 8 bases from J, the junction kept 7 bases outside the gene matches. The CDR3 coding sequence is TGTGCCAGCAGTTCCGACAGGGCGTCCGAAGCTTTCTTT. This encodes CASSSDRASEAFF.

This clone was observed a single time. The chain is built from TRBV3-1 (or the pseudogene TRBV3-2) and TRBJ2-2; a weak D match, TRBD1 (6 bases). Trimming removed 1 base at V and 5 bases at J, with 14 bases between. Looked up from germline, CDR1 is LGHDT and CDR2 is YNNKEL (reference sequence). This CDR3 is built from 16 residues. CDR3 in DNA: TGTGCCAGCAGCCAAGGGTTGGGGGCGCGAACCGGGGAGCTGTTTTTT. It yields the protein CASSQGLGARTGELFF.

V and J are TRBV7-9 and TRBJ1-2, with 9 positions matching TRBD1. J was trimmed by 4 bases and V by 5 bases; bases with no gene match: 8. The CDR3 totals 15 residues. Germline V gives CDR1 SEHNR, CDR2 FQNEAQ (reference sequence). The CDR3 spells CASSAGTGTFYGYTF. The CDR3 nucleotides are TGTGCCAGCAGCGCCGGGACAGGGACCTTCTATGGCTACACCTTC.

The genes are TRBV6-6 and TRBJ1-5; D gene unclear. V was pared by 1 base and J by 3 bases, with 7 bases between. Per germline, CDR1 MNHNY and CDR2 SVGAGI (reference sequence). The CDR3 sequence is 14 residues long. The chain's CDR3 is CASSYLASNQPQHF. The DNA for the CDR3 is TGTGCCAGCAGTTACTTGGCCTCCAATCAGCCCCAGCATTTT.

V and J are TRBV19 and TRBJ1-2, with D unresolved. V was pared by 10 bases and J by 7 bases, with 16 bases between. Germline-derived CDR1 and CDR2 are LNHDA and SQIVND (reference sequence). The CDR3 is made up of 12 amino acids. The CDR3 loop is CAIAGSQLGYTF. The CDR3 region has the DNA TGTGCCATTGCGGGTTCTCAACTTGGCTACACCTTC.

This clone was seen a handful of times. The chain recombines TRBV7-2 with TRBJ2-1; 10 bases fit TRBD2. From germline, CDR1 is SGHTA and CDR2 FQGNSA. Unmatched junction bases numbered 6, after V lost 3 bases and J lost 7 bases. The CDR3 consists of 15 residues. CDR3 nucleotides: TGTGCCAGCAGCTTCAAAAGCGGGGGGGCAAATGAGCAGTTCTTC. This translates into CASSFKSGGANEQFF.

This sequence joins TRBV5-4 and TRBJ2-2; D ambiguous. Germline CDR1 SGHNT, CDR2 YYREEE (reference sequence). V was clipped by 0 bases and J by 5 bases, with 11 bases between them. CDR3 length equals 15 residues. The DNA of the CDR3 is TGTGCCAGCAGCTTGGCATCTAGAGAGACCGGGGAGCTGTTTTTT. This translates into CASSLASRETGELFF.

CDR3 sequence (DNA): TGTGCCAGCACATTCGGCCTTACTAGCGGGCAAGAGACCCAGTACTTC. Translated, it gives CASTFGLTSGQETQYF. J is TRBJ2-5 and V is TRBV7-2, with TRBD2 matching over 9 bases. The CDR3 loop spans 16 amino acids. The V gene end was trimmed by 7 bases and the J gene end by 2 bases; junction bases not matched to a gene: 11. In germline, CDR1 is SGHTA, CDR2 FQGNSA.

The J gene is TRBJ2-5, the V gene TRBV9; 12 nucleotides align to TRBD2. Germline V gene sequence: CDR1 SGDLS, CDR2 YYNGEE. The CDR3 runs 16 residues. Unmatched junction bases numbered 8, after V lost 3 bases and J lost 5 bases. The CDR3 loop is CASSETSGGGWETQYF. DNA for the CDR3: TGTGCCAGCAGCGAGACTAGCGGGGGCGGTTGGGAGACCCAGTACTTC.

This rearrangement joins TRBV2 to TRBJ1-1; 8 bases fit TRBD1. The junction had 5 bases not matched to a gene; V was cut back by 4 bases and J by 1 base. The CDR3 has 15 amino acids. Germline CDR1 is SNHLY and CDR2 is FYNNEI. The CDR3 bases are TGTGCCAGCAGTGCAGGGGGCGGGAGGAACACTGAAGCTTTCTTT. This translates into CASSAGGGRNTEAFF.

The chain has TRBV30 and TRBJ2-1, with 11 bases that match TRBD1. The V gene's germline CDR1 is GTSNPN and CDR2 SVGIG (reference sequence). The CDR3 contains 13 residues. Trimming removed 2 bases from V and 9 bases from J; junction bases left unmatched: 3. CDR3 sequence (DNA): TGTGCCTGGAGTCTTGGGACAGGGGGTGAGCAGTTCTTC. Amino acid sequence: CAWSLGTGGEQFF. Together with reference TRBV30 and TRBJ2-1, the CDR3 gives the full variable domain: SQTIHQWPATLVQPVGSPLSLECTVEGTSNPNLYWYRQAAGRGLQLLFYSVGIGQISSEVPQNLSASRPQDRQFILSSKKLLLSDSGFYLCAWSLGTGGEQFFGPGTRLTVL.

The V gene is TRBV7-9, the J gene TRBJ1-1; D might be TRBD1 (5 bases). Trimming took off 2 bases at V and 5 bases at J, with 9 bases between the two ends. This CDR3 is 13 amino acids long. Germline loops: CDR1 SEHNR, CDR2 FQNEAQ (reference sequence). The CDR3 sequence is CASSLKGRTEAFF. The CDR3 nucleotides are TGTGCCAGCAGCTTAAAGGGGAGGACTGAAGCTTTCTTT.

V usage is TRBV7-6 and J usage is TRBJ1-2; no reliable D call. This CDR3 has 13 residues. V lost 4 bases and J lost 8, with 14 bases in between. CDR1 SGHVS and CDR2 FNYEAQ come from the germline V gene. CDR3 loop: CASSYSQREGYTF. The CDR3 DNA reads TGTGCCAGCAGCTACTCTCAGAGGGAGGGCTACACCTTC.

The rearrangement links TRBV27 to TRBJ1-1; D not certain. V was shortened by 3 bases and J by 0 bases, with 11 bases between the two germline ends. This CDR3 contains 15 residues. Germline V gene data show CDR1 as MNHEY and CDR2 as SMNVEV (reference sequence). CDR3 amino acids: CASSLLSSMNTEAFF. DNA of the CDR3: TGTGCCAGCAGTTTGCTATCGTCCATGAACACTGAAGCTTTCTTT.

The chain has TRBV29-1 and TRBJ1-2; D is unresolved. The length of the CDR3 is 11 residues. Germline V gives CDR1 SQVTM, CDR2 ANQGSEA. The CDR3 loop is CSTGREGGYTF. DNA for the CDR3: TGCAGTACCGGGAGGGAAGGTGGCTACACCTTC.

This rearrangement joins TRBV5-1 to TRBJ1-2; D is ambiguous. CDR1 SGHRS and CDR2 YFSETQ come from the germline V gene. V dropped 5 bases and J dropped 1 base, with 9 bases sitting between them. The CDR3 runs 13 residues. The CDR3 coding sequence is TGCGCCAGCAGTAGTGGGAGTAACTATGGCTACACCTTC. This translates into CASSSGSNYGYTF. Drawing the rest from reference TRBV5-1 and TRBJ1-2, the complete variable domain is KAGVTQTPRYLIKTRGQQVTLSCSPISGHRSVSWYQQTPGQGLQFLFEYFSETQRNKGNFPGRFSGRQFSNSRSEMNVSTLELGDSALYLCASSSGSNYGYTFGSGTRLTVV.

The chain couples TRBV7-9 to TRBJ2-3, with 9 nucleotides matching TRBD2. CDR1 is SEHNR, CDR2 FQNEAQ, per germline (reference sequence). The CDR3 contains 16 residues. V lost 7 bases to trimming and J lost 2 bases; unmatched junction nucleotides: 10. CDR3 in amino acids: CASKLVAGGYTDTQYF. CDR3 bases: TGTGCCAGCAAACTAGTCGCGGGGGGGTACACAGATACGCAGTATTTT.